A selection of T cell receptor beta chains follows, all from one sample in a study of blood T cells in healthy people across ages. TCRdb reprocessed the 5' RACE reads with MiXCR, giving one entry per CDR3 protein. The repertoire holds 1.5 million or so distinct CDR3 sequences, around 40% seen once, with under 5% in the top ten. The sequenced sample was blood. All receptors come from a woman younger than 30 in good health. Each CDR3 is given with its conserved first and last residue. D genes are given only for firm matches. Size values are once, few and many counts, or a class for expanded clones, and some rows have none.

TRBJ1-5,TRBV27,NA,NA,15,TGTGCCAGCAGTCTGAGTGGGGGATACAATCAGCCCCAGCATTTT,CASSLSGGYNQPQHF
TRBJ1-2,TRBV12-3/TRBV12-4,few,TRBD1,15,TGTGCCAGCTCCCGAGGGACAGGCTCTAGGCATGGCTACACCTTC,CASSRGTGSRHGYTF
TRBJ2-5,TRBV29-1,many,NA,15,TGCAGCGTTGGAGGGCAGGGACCGTACCAAGAGACCCAGTACTTC,CSVGGQGPYQETQYF
TRBJ2-1,TRBV20-1,few,TRBD2,16,TGCAGTGCTCTACCGGGACTAGCGGGGGAATACAATGAGCAGTTCTTC,CSALPGLAGEYNEQFF
TRBJ2-1,TRBV6-1,NA,NA,11,TGTGCCAGCACAGGGTACTATGAGCAGTTCTTC,CASTGYYEQFF
TRBJ1-1,TRBV5-1,NA,NA,12,TGCGCCAGCAGCTCCGGACAGCGTGAAGCTTTCTTT,CASSSGQREAFF
TRBJ2-1,TRBV6-5,NA,NA,15,TGTGCCAGCCGAAGGACAGTAGTTTCTTACAATGAGCAGTTCTTC,CASRRTVVSYNEQFF
TRBJ2-3,TRBV19,few,TRBD2,14,TGTGCCAGTAGTCGGGGGGGAGCTCTGGATACGCAGTATTTT,CASSRGGALDTQYF
TRBJ1-1,TRBV29-1,few,TRBD1,14,TGCAGCGTCGAACGGGACAGAGTTAACACTGAAGCTTTCTTT,CSVERDRVNTEAFF
TRBJ1-2,TRBV7-9,NA,NA,12,TGTGCCAGCGCGACCGATAACTATAGCTACACCTTC,CASATDNYSYTF
TRBJ2-7,TRBV6-2/TRBV6-3,few,TRBD2,18,TGTGCCAGCAGTTATCCCACCTCCAGCGGGAGCTCCTACAATGAGCAGTACTTC,CASSYPTSSGSSYNEQYF
TRBJ1-1,TRBV5-1,NA,NA,14,TGCGCCAGCAGCATATCACAGGGCCACACTGAAGCTTTCTTT,CASSISQGHTEAFF
TRBJ2-7,TRBV10-3,NA,NA,10,TGTGCCACGAAGGAGTACGAGCAGTACTTC,CATKEYEQYF
TRBJ2-1,TRBV15,NA,NA,15,TGTGCCACCAGCAGAGATCGTTCCCCTGGCAATGAGCAGTTCTTC,CATSRDRSPGNEQFF
TRBJ2-6,TRBV27,NA,NA,14,TGTGCCAACCCAGGGAGGTCTGGGGCCAACGTCCTGACTTTC,CANPGRSGANVLTF
TRBJ2-7,TRBV29-1,NA,TRBD1,13,TGCAGCGGAGCCGGGACAGATTACAATGAGCAGTACTTC,CSGAGTDYNEQYF
TRBJ1-1,TRBV10-3,NA,NA,12,TGTGCCATCAGTGAGACATCCACCGGGGCTTTCTTT,CAISETSTGAFF
TRBJ1-2,TRBV13,few,NA,15,TGTGCCAGCAGCCTCGGACAGTTTCTAAACTATGGCTACACCTTC,CASSLGQFLNYGYTF
TRBJ2-3,TRBV20-1,NA,NA,13,TGCAGTGCTTATGACACGAGCACAGATACGCAGTATTTT,CSAYDTSTDTQYF
TRBJ2-7,TRBV13,few,NA,12,TGTGCCAGCAGCCCTTTATTGAGCGAGCAGTACTTC,CASSPLLSEQYF
TRBJ1-1,TRBV6-6,few,NA,14,TGTGCCAGCAGTTACTCGGATAGAGGAATTGAAGCTTTCTTT,CASSYSDRGIEAFF
TRBJ1-2,TRBV4-1,few,NA,15,TGCGCCAGCAGCCTCGACGGACAGTTCAACTATGGCTACACCTTC,CASSLDGQFNYGYTF
TRBJ2-7,TRBV5-6,once,TRBD2,15,TGTGCCAGCGGGAGGGTCAGCGGGGGTTCCTACGAGCAGTACTTC,CASGRVSGGSYEQYF
TRBJ1-1,TRBV5-1,NA,NA,15,TGCGCCAGCACCGAATTGGGACGTATGAACACTGAAGCTTTCTTT,CASTELGRMNTEAFF
TRBJ2-7,TRBV7-2,few,NA,13,TGTGCCAGCAGCCGCCTAGCCTACAATGAGCAGTACTTC,CASSRLAYNEQYF
TRBJ1-5,TRBV20-1,few,NA,15,TGCAGTGCTAGATCCAGGGAATGGAGCAATCAGCCCCAGCATTTT,CSARSREWSNQPQHF